Following are 26 T cell receptor beta chains from one sample sequenced in a study of cytomegalovirus exposure and HLA in healthy donors (dated by TCRdb to between 2016 and 2019). Library construction relied on the immunoSEQ multiplex PCR assay. For the multiplex PCR, a mixture combining 60 forward primers for TCR Vbeta segments and 13 reverse primers for TCR Jbeta segments was used. What TCRdb holds here is the immuneACCESS table cut down to in-frame rearrangements. Part of the clones is not present; checked against another copy, under half of the missing clones reflect an unresolved V gene, and the others are unexplained. Across this sample there are 170,000 or so clones, with about four fifths seen only once. The top ten hold 4.5% to 5.5% of the sample. Material: PBMCs. All receptors come from a man between 18 and 35 years old in good health and CMV-seronegative.

The chain's CDR3 is CASKGQSNTGELFF. Here the CDR3 DNA reads TGTGCCAGCAAGGGACAGTCGAACACCGGGGAGCTGTTTTTT. The rearrangement links TRBV13 to TRBJ2-2; 7 bases line up with TRBD1. CDR3 length equals 14 residues. Germline CDR1 reads PRHDT; CDR2 reads FYEKMQ (reference sequence). Losses at the gene ends were 7 bases for V and 0 bases for J; bases not matched to a gene: 2.

The chain is built from TRBV28 and TRBJ1-2, with D perhaps TRBD1 (6 bases). Germline V gene sequence: CDR1 MDHEN, CDR2 SYDVKM. CDR3 length: 13 residues. V was shortened by 6 bases and J by 4 bases, with 12 bases between the two germline ends. Here the CDR3 DNA reads TGTGCCAGCAGAGACAGGACACTCTATGGCTACACCTTC. This codes for CASRDRTLYGYTF.

J is TRBJ2-1 and V is TRBV7-8, with D tentatively TRBD2 (5 bases). The CDR3 totals 19 residues. The germline CDR1 and CDR2 sequences are SGHVS and FQNEAQ. V dropped 2 bases and J dropped 0 bases, with 20 bases sitting between them. The chain's CDR3 is CASSLNSVAVSVSYNEQFF. DNA of the CDR3: TGTGCCAGCAGCTTAAATAGCGTGGCGGTTAGCGTCTCCTACAATGAGCAGTTCTTC.

The chain's CDR3 is CASSSPQGLAEAFF. The CDR3 region has the DNA TGTGCCAGTAGTAGCCCACAGGGACTAGCTGAAGCTTTCTTT. The chain has TRBV19 and TRBJ1-1; possibly TRBD1 for D (6 bases). This CDR3 spans 14 amino acids. Germline lookup yields CDR1 LNHDA and CDR2 SQIVND (reference sequence). The V end lost 4 bases, the J end lost 6 bases, and 15 bases lay between the germline ends.

This clone was recorded only once. The CDR3 protein is CASSLRGIETQYF. As DNA, the CDR3 is TGTGCCAGCAGCCTTCGGGGGATAGAGACCCAGTACTTC. The chain links TRBV14 to TRBJ2-5, with a weak D call TRBD2 (6 bases). The CDR3 sequence is 13 residues long. The ends were cut back, 4 bases at V and 4 bases at J, with 10 bases in the middle. The germline CDR1 and CDR2 sequences are SGHDN and FVKESK.

V gene TRBV18 combines with J gene TRBJ1-1; D is undetermined. The CDR3 has 13 amino acids. CDR1 is KGHSH, CDR2 LQKENI, per germline. V dropped 6 bases and J dropped 1 base, with 9 bases sitting between them. CDR3 in amino acids: CASSNSGNTEAFF. The CDR3 DNA reads TGTGCCAGCTCCAACAGCGGGAACACTGAAGCTTTCTTT.

CDR3 sequence reads: CASSLEASDSPLHF. The CDR3 bases are TGTGCCAGCAGCTTAGAGGCAAGCGATTCACCCCTCCACTTT. The rearrangement uses TRBV7-6 and TRBJ1-6, with D uncertain. Trimming left V 1 base short and J 8 bases short, with 9 bases between. The CDR3 is 14 residues long. The germline V gene encodes CDR1 SGHVS and CDR2 FNYEAQ.

The genes are TRBV7-3 and TRBJ2-7; 9 nucleotides align to TRBD1. Germline loops: CDR1 SGHTA, CDR2 FQGTGA. V was pared by 4 bases and J by 7 bases, with 5 bases of the junction left unmatched. This CDR3 has 13 residues. In nucleotides, the CDR3 is TGTGCCAGCAGCTGGGACAGGGAAAGAGAGCAGTACTTC. Translated, it gives CASSWDREREQYF. Complete variable domain (other parts from reference TRBV7-3 and TRBJ2-7): GAGVSQTPSNKVTEKGKYVELRCDPISGHTALYWYRQSLGQGPEFLIYFQGTGAADDSGLPNDRFFAVRPEGSVSTLKIQRTERGDSAVYLCASSWDREREQYFGPGTRLTVT.

CDR3 loop: CSVLGGLATSTDTQYF. CDR3 nucleotide sequence: TGCAGCGTTCTAGGGGGACTAGCGACTAGCACAGATACGCAGTATTTT. The chain links TRBV29-1 to TRBJ2-3, with 10 positions matching TRBD2. CDR3 length: 16 amino acids. Per germline, CDR1 SQVTM and CDR2 ANQGSEA. V gave up 5 bases and J gave up 0 bases; unmatched junction bases: 8.

The chain employs TRBV4-3 and TRBJ1-2; D is unclear. The CDR3 is made up of 18 amino acids. CDR1 is LGHNA, CDR2 YSLEER, per germline. Trimming cost V 0 bases and J 2 bases, with 19 bases left between them. Written as DNA, the CDR3 is TGCGCCAGCAGCCAAGATGTGGCCTACAGTAGGCCGAACTATGGCTACACCTTC. This translates into CASSQDVAYSRPNYGYTF.

The J gene is TRBJ2-5, the V gene TRBV19; D is possibly TRBD2 (7 bases). V gave up 10 bases and J gave up 0 bases, with 15 bases separating them. Germline V lookup: CDR1 LNHDA, CDR2 SQIVND (reference sequence). The CDR3 consists of 14 residues. The CDR3 protein is CATSLGGDQETQYF. In DNA, the CDR3 is TGTGCCACTTCCCTAGGGGGGGACCAAGAGACCCAGTACTTC.

This chain connects TRBV18 to TRBJ2-2; no clear D gene. The CDR3 runs 16 residues. With 6 bases removed from V and 1 base from J, the gap between germline ends came to 15 bases. Germline loops: CDR1 KGHSH, CDR2 LQKENI. CDR3 sequence (DNA): TGTGCCAGCTCTCCCTCTTGGCCATTGAACACCGGGGAGCTGTTTTTT. Amino acid sequence: CASSPSWPLNTGELFF.

This clone was counted between two and nine times. The rearrangement uses TRBV10-3 and TRBJ2-5, with D hard to call. Trimming left V 3 bases short and J 1 base short, with 9 bases between. This CDR3 is 14 amino acids long. The germline CDR1 and CDR2 sequences are ENHRY and SYGVKD. CDR3: CAISDQAPQETQYF. CDR3 nucleotide sequence: TGTGCCATCAGTGACCAGGCCCCCCAAGAGACCCAGTACTTC.

The V and J genes are TRBV4-1 and TRBJ2-2, with 10 bases fitting TRBD2. The ends lost 2 bases at V and 4 bases at J; junction bases unmatched: 7. CDR1 and CDR2 from the germline V gene are MGHRA and YSYEKL. The CDR3 is 17 residues long. The CDR3, as DNA: TGCGCCAGCAGCCAAATTCTAGCGGGAGTAGGCACCGGGGAGCTGTTTTTT. It specifies CASSQILAGVGTGELFF.

The V and J genes are TRBV28 and TRBJ2-7; 8 bases are a match to TRBD1. The ends lost 4 bases at V and 3 bases at J; junction bases unmatched: 8. The CDR3 consists of 15 residues. Germline values: CDR1 MDHEN, CDR2 SYDVKM. The CDR3 sequence: CASSSPGTGRYEQYF. In nucleotides, the CDR3 is TGTGCCAGCAGTTCCCCCGGGACAGGACGCTACGAGCAGTACTTC.

The V call is TRBV6-5, the J call TRBJ2-1, with no clear D. In germline, CDR1 is MNHEY, CDR2 SVGAGI. V was pared by 1 base and J by 8 bases, with 3 bases between. The CDR3 length is 11 residues. CDR3 region: CASSYLYEQFF. In nucleotides, the CDR3 is TGTGCCAGCAGTTACTTATATGAGCAGTTCTTC.

The CDR3 protein is CASSMGHAEHYEQYF. Here the CDR3 DNA reads TGTGCCAGTAGTATGGGACACGCGGAACACTACGAGCAGTACTTC. The chain combines TRBV19 with TRBJ2-7; a possible D gene is TRBD1 (6 bases). V shed 3 bases and J shed 3 bases, with 15 bases lying between them. This CDR3 has 15 amino acids. Germline V gene data show CDR1 as LNHDA and CDR2 as SQIVND (reference sequence).

The J gene is TRBJ2-7, the V gene TRBV25-1; a possible D gene is TRBD1 (6 bases). CDR1 MGHDK and CDR2 SYGVNS come from the germline V gene. The V and J ends lost 6 bases and 5 bases respectively, with 14 bases between them. This CDR3 spans 13 amino acids. The CDR3 protein is CASSSTGTDEQYF. The DNA of the CDR3 is TGTGCCAGCAGCAGCACAGGGACGGACGAGCAGTACTTC.

The chain joins TRBV7-9 to TRBJ2-7; D is ambiguous. Germline CDR1 is SEHNR and CDR2 is FQNEAQ (reference sequence). V lost 6 bases and J lost 5, with 8 bases in between. The CDR3 consists of 11 residues. CDR3 in amino acids: CASSKGDEQYF. CDR3 coding DNA: TGTGCCAGCAGTAAAGGAGACGAGCAGTACTTC.

Comment on this clone: The junction departs from germline at one end; a sequencing error may be responsible. This sample also contains other DNA sequences that code for the same CDR3. The chain is built from TRBV19 and TRBJ2-2, with 8 bases that match TRBD2. The CDR3 contains 16 residues. The germline gives CDR1 LNHDA, CDR2 SQIVND (reference sequence). CDR3 sequence: CASSIAPAGVTGELFF. For the CDR3, the DNA is TGTGCCAGTAGTATAGCCCCAGCGGGAGTAACCGGGGAGCTGTTCTTT.

CDR3 DNA sequence: TGTGCCAGCAGCTTAAGCGCCGCGAACACCGGGGAGCTGTTTTTT. Translation: CASSLSAANTGELFF. J is TRBJ2-2 and V is TRBV7-3; D is uncertain. Per germline, CDR1 SGHTA and CDR2 FQGTGA. V gave up 1 base and J gave up 0 bases, with 6 bases separating them. This CDR3 has 15 amino acids.

The chain combines TRBV7-9 with TRBJ2-7; 8 nucleotides align to TRBD1. CDR1 and CDR2 from the germline V gene are SEHNR and FQNEAQ (reference sequence). The V gene end was trimmed by 5 bases and the J gene end by 9 bases; junction bases not matched to a gene: 12. This CDR3 is 14 amino acids long. DNA for the CDR3: TGTGCCAGCAGCGCGGGACAGGATCTGCGAAGGCAGTACTTC. It codes for CASSAGQDLRRQYF.

The rearrangement links TRBV7-8 to TRBJ2-3, with 10 positions matching TRBD2. J gave up 4 bases and V 4 bases, and 5 bases lay outside the gene matches. This CDR3 spans 15 amino acids. In germline, CDR1 is SGHVS, CDR2 FQNEAQ. CDR3 bases: TGTGCCAGCAGCTCGGAGCGGGGGGGCTCAGATACGCAGTATTTT. Its protein is CASSSERGGSDTQYF.

This chain links TRBV2 with TRBJ1-1; the match to TRBD1 covers 8 bases. Germline loops: CDR1 SNHLY, CDR2 FYNNEI. V shed 10 bases, J shed 8 bases, and the junction held 18 bases outside the gene matches. This CDR3 has 15 amino acids. CDR3 DNA sequence: TGTGCCACCCAGATAAGGGCAGGGGGCCCAGCCGAAGCTTTCTTT. Translated, it gives CATQIRAGGPAEAFF.

This chain joins TRBV5-6 and TRBJ2-5, with 13 bases fitting TRBD2. The CDR3 spans 15 residues. Germline V gene sequence: CDR1 SGHDT, CDR2 YYEEEE. V was pared by 0 bases and J by 4 bases, with 0 bases of the junction left unmatched. CDR3 in amino acids: CASSLGLAGGETQYF. The CDR3 DNA reads as TGTGCCAGCAGCTTGGGACTAGCGGGGGGAGAGACCCAGTACTTC.

This chain joins TRBV13 and TRBJ1-5; 7 positions agree with TRBD1. The V gene's germline CDR1 is PRHDT and CDR2 FYEKMQ (reference sequence). The V gene end was trimmed by 0 bases and the J gene end by 1 base; junction bases not matched to a gene: 9. The CDR3 is 18 amino acids. CDR3 bases: TGTGCCAGCAGCTTAGGCTTTGACAGGGAAGGAAGCAATCAGCCCCAGCATTTT. Encoded protein: CASSLGFDREGSNQPQHF.